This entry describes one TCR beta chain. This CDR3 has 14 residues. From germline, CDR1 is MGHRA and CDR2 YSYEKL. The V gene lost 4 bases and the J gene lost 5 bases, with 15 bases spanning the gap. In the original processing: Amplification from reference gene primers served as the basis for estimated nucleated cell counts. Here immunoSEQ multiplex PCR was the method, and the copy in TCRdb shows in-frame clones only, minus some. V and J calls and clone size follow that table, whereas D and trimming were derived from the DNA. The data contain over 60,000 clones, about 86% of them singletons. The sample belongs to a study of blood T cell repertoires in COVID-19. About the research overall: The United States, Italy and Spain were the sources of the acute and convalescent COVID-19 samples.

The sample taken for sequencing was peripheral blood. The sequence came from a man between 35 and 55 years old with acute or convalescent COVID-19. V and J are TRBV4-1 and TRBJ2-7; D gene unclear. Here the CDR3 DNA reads TGCGCCAGCAGCCTAACGACTCTTCAAAACGAGCAGTACTTC. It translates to CASSLTTLQNEQYF.